Below, one TCR beta chain is given with its context. Its antigen is unknown. Sorting from PBMCs produced CD4+ and CD8+ T cells. Trimming took 4 bases from V and 0 from J, leaving 10 bases between them. This CDR3 has 15 residues. The germline gives CDR1 SGHVS, CDR2 FNYEAQ. Following RNA extraction, reverse transcription yielded cDNA that acted as the sequencing template. Sequenced by immunoSEQ multiplex PCR; TCRdb stores in-frame clones only, minus some. The sample shows about 140,000 clones, 50% to 60% of them seen only once. This sample is part of a study of CD8+ T cells in alopecia areata. Study outcomes and limitations: Higher clonality than in normal scalp was seen in lesional scalp, especially alopecia totalis/universalis. Sequencing of scalp tissue also captures the resident alphabeta T cells of normal skin. Possibly because of HLA-related factors, TCR sharing was less clear across patients than in mice.

The origin of this receptor is a human donor in good health. The chain couples TRBV7-6 to TRBJ1-3; D remains unclear. The sequenced material came from CD4+ T cells sorted from blood. The CDR3 DNA sequence: TGTGCCAGCAGCTCCCAAGCATACTCTGGAAACACCATATATTTT. This encodes CASSSQAYSGNTIYF.